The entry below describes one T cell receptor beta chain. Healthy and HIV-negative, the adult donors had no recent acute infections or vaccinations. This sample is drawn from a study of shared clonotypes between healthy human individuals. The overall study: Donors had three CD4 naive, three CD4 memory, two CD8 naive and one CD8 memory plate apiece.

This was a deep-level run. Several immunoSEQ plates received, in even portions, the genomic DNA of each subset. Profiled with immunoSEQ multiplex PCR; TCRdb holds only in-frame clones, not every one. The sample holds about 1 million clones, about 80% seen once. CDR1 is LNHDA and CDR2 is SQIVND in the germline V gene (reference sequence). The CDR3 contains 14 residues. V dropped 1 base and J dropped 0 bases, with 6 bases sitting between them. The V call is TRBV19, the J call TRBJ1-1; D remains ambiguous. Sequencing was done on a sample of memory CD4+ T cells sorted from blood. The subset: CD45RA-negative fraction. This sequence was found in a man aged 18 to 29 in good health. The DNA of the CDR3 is TGTGCCAGTAGTATAGCGGTCATGAACACTGAAGCTTTCTTT. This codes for CASSIAVMNTEAFF.